The 9 T cell receptor beta chains given below trace back to one sample, sequenced in a study of response to subunit inactivated influenza vaccine. From the RT-PCR reads, TCRdb called clonotypes with MiXCR, one entry per CDR3 protein. The sample has about 500,000 distinct CDR3 sequences, roughly 13% seen once. The sample consisted of PBMCs from blood, taken 40 to 50 days after vaccination. These receptor sequences come from a man in his fifties who received an inactivated influenza vaccine.

This clonotype was detected many times. The rearrangement uses TRBV7-2 and TRBJ2-5; no reliable D call. The germline gives CDR1 SGHTA, CDR2 FQGNSA. V dropped 5 bases and J dropped 6 bases, with 16 bases sitting between them. This CDR3 comprises 14 residues. In DNA form, the CDR3 reads TGTGCCAGCAGCCGAGGCGCGGTCGGTCAGACCCAGTACTTC. It encodes CASSRGAVGQTQYF.

This clonotype was detected only once. The chain carries TRBV29-1 and TRBJ2-5; D perhaps matches TRBD1 (6 bases). The CDR3 runs 13 residues. Germline-derived CDR1 and CDR2 are SQVTM and ANQGSEA. V was pared by 6 bases and J by 8 bases, with 19 bases between. The CDR3 nucleotides read TGCAGCGTCCACCACAGGGTCGGGGACACCCAGTACTTC. Its translation is CSVHHRVGDTQYF. Combining the CDR3 with reference TRBV29-1 and TRBJ2-5 gives the whole variable domain SAVISQKPSRDICQRGTSLTIQCQVDSQVTMMFWYRQQPGQSLTLIATANQGSEATYESGFVIDKFPISRPNLTFSTLTVSNMSPEDSSIYLCSVHHRVGDTQYFGPGTRLLVL.

This clonotype was observed a handful of times. The chain recombines TRBV24-1 with TRBJ2-5; D could derive from TRBD1 or TRBD2 (5 bases each). V was pared by 9 bases and J by 2 bases, with 9 bases between. Germline lookup yields CDR1 KGHDR and CDR2 SFDVKD. The CDR3 covers 12 residues. The CDR3: CATRDGQETQYF. CDR3 coding DNA: TGTGCCACCCGGGACGGACAAGAGACCCAGTACTTC.

The chain is built from TRBV12-3 or TRBV12-4 and TRBJ1-2; D call uncertain. The CDR3 runs 14 residues. Trimming took 5 bases from V and 0 from J, leaving 10 bases between them. CDR3 amino acids: CASSETAANYGYTF. Written as DNA, the CDR3 is TGTGCCAGCAGTGAGACCGCAGCTAACTATGGCTACACCTTC.

This clonotype has more than one count but fewer than ten. The CDR3 region has the DNA TGTGCCAGCAGTTTCATTGGCTATTCACCCCTCCACTTT. Protein: CASSFIGYSPLHF. The chain uses TRBV12-3 or TRBV12-4 and TRBJ1-6; D uncertain. This CDR3 has 13 residues. V lost 3 bases to trimming and J lost 8 bases, with 8 bases between them.

The chain couples TRBV6-4 to TRBJ1-1; D might be TRBD1 (6 bases). The CDR3 spans 15 residues. Trimming took off 5 bases at V and 10 bases at J, with 23 bases between the two ends. Germline V gene sequence: CDR1 MRHNA, CDR2 SNTAGT. The CDR3 sequence: CASSRDPARGYGAFF. Written as DNA, the CDR3 is TGTGCCAGCAGTCGTGACCCAGCCAGGGGCTATGGAGCTTTCTTT.

The chain uses TRBV6-2 or TRBV6-3 and TRBJ1-1, with D unclear. This CDR3 region has 13 residues. From germline, CDR1 is MNHEY and CDR2 SVGEGT. V was pared by 0 bases and J by 3 bases, with 5 bases between. The CDR3: CASSYSSYTEAFF. CDR3 nucleotides: TGTGCCAGCAGTTACTCTAGTTACACTGAAGCTTTCTTT.

The rearrangement joins TRBV29-1 to TRBJ2-1; D remains unclear. CDR1 SQVTM and CDR2 ANQGSEA come from the germline V gene. There are 13 residues in the CDR3. Deletions cut 0 bases from V and 8 bases from J, with 11 bases between. For the CDR3, the DNA is TGCAGCGTTGAAGATCGAAGTCGCTATGAGCAGTTCTTC. It specifies CSVEDRSRYEQFF.

This clonotype was counted only a few times. The chain links TRBV3-1 to TRBJ2-3; D uncertain. Germline V gives CDR1 LGHDT, CDR2 YNNKEL (reference sequence). The CDR3 contains 14 residues. V was cut by 3 bases and J by 1 base, with 8 bases left in between. The CDR3 loop reads CASSQIVRTDTQYF. DNA of the CDR3: TGTGCCAGCAGCCAGATAGTGCGCACAGATACGCAGTATTTT.